This record concerns one TCR beta chain sequence. Libraries were prepared by immunoSEQ multiplex PCR; TCRdb keeps only in-frame clonotypes and omits some of them. Of under 65,000 clones listed, roughly 80% are singletons. These data originate in a study of blood T cell repertoires in COVID-19. Whole-study context: Samples representing acute and convalescent COVID-19 were sourced from the United States, Italy and Spain.

The CDR3 extends over 16 amino acids. Germline-derived CDR1 and CDR2 are PRHDT and FYEKMQ (reference sequence). V lost 4 bases and J lost 3; bases outside the gene matches: 3. The receptor was derived from a woman in her forties or fifties with acute COVID-19. The specimen was PBMCs or T cells enriched from blood (not recorded which). The chain employs TRBV13 and TRBJ2-3; 14 bases map to TRBD2. The CDR3 region is CASSYRLAGGTDTQYF. The CDR3 DNA reads TGTGCCAGCAGCTACCGACTAGCGGGGGGGACAGATACGCAGTATTTT.